These 13 T cell receptor beta chains came from one sample sequenced in a study of blood T cell repertoires in COVID-19. Profiling relied on immunoSEQ multiplex PCR, and the TCRdb table lists in-frame clones only, not all of them. The sample shows about 200,000 clones, 89% of them seen only once. The sample was peripheral blood. The origin of the receptors is a woman aged 40 to 55 with acute or convalescent COVID-19.

The J gene is TRBJ1-1, the V gene TRBV5-6, with TRBD1 matching over 11 bases. CDR1 SGHDT and CDR2 YYEEEE come from the germline V gene. This CDR3 region has 14 residues. The J segment lost 5 bases and the V segment lost 2 bases, leaving 2 bases of the junction unmatched. The CDR3 sequence is CASSFGTGGTEAFF. In nucleotides, the CDR3 is TGTGCCAGCAGCTTCGGGACAGGGGGGACTGAAGCTTTCTTT. The variable domain in full, with the rest retrieved from reference TRBV5-6 and TRBJ1-1, is DAGVTQSPTHLIKTRGQQVTLRCSPKSGHDTVSWYQQALGQGPQFIFQYYEEEERQRGNFPDRFSGHQFPNYSSELNVNALLLGDSALYLCASSFGTGGTEAFFGQGTRLTVV.

The V and J genes are TRBV29-1 and TRBJ1-2; 8 nucleotides align to TRBD1. Trimming took 7 bases from V and 4 from J; bases not matched to a gene: 5. This CDR3 has 12 residues. The germline V gene encodes CDR1 SQVTM and CDR2 ANQGSEA. The CDR3 spells CSADRGGYGYTF. In DNA form, the CDR3 reads TGCAGCGCAGACAGGGGAGGCTATGGCTACACCTTC.

This rearrangement joins TRBV18 to TRBJ2-7, with D perhaps TRBD1 (6 bases). V was cut by 3 bases and J by 4 bases, with 16 bases left in between. The germline gives CDR1 KGHSH, CDR2 LQKENI. The CDR3 totals 15 residues. The CDR3 spells CASSPGQGRIYEQYV. Written as DNA, the CDR3 is TGTGCCAGCTCACCCGGCCAGGGGAGAATATACGAGCAGTACGTC.

CDR3 coding DNA: TGTGCCAGCAGTGAGGGCAGGCTCACTCAGCCCCAGCATTTT. Translating it yields CASSEGRLTQPQHF. The chain carries TRBV2 and TRBJ1-5, with no clear D. The V gene lost 3 bases and the J gene lost 6 bases, with 12 bases spanning the gap. Germline assignment: CDR1 SNHLY and CDR2 FYNNEI. This CDR3 comprises 14 residues. The whole variable domain, remainder taken from reference TRBV2 and TRBJ1-5, is EPEVTQTPSHQVTQMGQEVILRCVPISNHLYFYWYRQILGQKVEFLVSFYNNEISEKSEIFDDQFSVERPDGSNFTLKIRSTKLEDSAMYFCASSEGRLTQPQHFGDGTRLSIL.

The chain has TRBV5-4 and TRBJ1-2; 8 bases map to TRBD1. Per the germline V gene, CDR1 is SGHNT and CDR2 is YYREEE (reference sequence). J was trimmed by 4 bases and V by 3 bases; bases with no gene match: 5. This CDR3 contains 14 residues. The CDR3: CASSWAGGSYGYTF. The CDR3 DNA reads TGTGCCAGCAGCTGGGCAGGGGGCAGCTATGGCTACACCTTC.

The chain carries TRBV27 and TRBJ1-5, with D tentatively TRBD1 (6 bases). Trimming removed 1 base at V and 0 bases at J, with 13 bases between. The CDR3 length is 17 residues. CDR1 is MNHEY and CDR2 is SMNVEV in the germline V gene (reference sequence). CDR3 residues: CASSLFGGDLSNQPQHF. CDR3 sequence (DNA): TGTGCCAGCAGTTTATTTGGGGGCGATCTTAGCAATCAGCCCCAGCATTTT.

This clone has a single count. The chain uses TRBV3-1 (or the pseudogene TRBV3-2) and TRBJ2-2, with 10 bases identical to TRBD1. Unmatched junction bases numbered 8, after V lost 1 base and J lost 6 bases. This CDR3 region has 17 residues. Germline V gene data show CDR1 as LGHDT and CDR2 as YNNKEL (reference sequence). The CDR3 loop reads CASSQVRQGAPAGELFF. The CDR3 DNA sequence: TGTGCCAGCAGCCAAGTGAGACAGGGGGCCCCTGCCGGGGAGCTGTTTTTT.

V and J are TRBV6-1 and TRBJ1-1; D unresolved. The CDR3 has 14 residues. Germline V gives CDR1 MNHNS, CDR2 SASEGT. Between the trimmed V and J ends, which lost 2 bases and 4 bases, there was a span of 11 bases. CDR3 DNA sequence: TGTGCCAGCAGTGAAACAGTTGAAGGCACTGAAGCTTTCTTT. It yields the protein CASSETVEGTEAFF.

The chain couples TRBV7-2 to TRBJ1-1; D not resolved. CDR3 length equals 15 residues. V shed 1 base and J shed 1 base, with 10 bases lying between them. CDR1 and CDR2 (germline): SGHTA, FQGNSA. The CDR3 here is CASSLGGSGNTEAFF. The CDR3 DNA is TGTGCCAGCAGCTTAGGAGGCAGTGGGAACACTGAAGCTTTCTTT.

This clone was seen a handful of times. The V call is TRBV6-5, the J call TRBJ1-4; no reliable D call. Germline-derived CDR1 and CDR2 are MNHEY and SVGAGI. V was pared by 6 bases and J by 7 bases, with 12 bases between. CDR3 length: 13 amino acids. Here the CDR3 reads CASRDYLGEKLFF. For the CDR3, the DNA is TGTGCCAGCAGAGACTACCTGGGTGAAAAACTGTTTTTT.

The chain combines TRBV19 with TRBJ1-2, with TRBD1 matching over 11 bases. With V trimmed by 7 bases and J by 4 bases, 8 bases remained unmatched. This CDR3 comprises 15 residues. From germline, CDR1 is LNHDA and CDR2 SQIVND (reference sequence). The CDR3 DNA sequence: TGTGCCAGTACCCCAAGCGGGACAGGGGGCTATGGCTACACCTTC. Encoded protein: CASTPSGTGGYGYTF. Combining the CDR3 with reference TRBV19 and TRBJ1-2 gives the whole variable domain DGGITQSPKYLFRKEGQNVTLSCEQNLNHDAMYWYRQDPGQGLRLIYYSQIVNDFQKGDIAEGYSVSREKKESFPLTVTSAQKNPTAFYLCASTPSGTGGYGYTFGSGTRLTVV.

The V gene is TRBV20-1, the J gene TRBJ1-1; D ambiguous. From germline, CDR1 is DFQATT and CDR2 SNEGSKA (reference sequence). The length of the CDR3 is 11 residues. The V gene lost 5 bases and the J gene lost 1 base, with 5 bases spanning the gap. CDR3 bases: TGCAGTGCTTCGGGGAACACTGAAGCTTTCTTT. It specifies CSASGNTEAFF.

This sequence joins TRBV5-8 and TRBJ1-2, with D maybe TRBD1 (5 bases). This CDR3 has 17 residues. In germline, CDR1 is SGHTS, CDR2 YDEGEE. Trimming removed 5 bases at V and 4 bases at J, with 24 bases between. CDR3 bases: TGTGCCAGCAGGGGGGGATCCAATTCCTTAGGGGCCTATGGCTACACCTTC. It codes for CASRGGSNSLGAYGYTF.